The 10 T cell receptor beta chains listed next were all sequenced from one sample in a study of cytomegalovirus exposure and HLA in healthy donors. PCR was performed using 60 Vbeta and 13 Jbeta primers. Sequencing was performed with immunoSEQ multiplex PCR; in TCRdb, only in-frame clones are kept and a portion is missing. This table holds 100,000 to 150,000 clones, 83% found once. Sequencing used PBMCs. The receptors were gathered from a woman aged 40 to 50 in good health and CMV-seropositive.

The V and J genes are TRBV7-9 and TRBJ2-1; no firm D call. CDR1 is SEHNR, CDR2 FQNEAQ, per germline (reference sequence). V was cut by 5 bases and J by 7 bases, with 9 bases left in between. The CDR3 is 12 amino acids. The CDR3 is CASSLPRNEQFF. The CDR3 DNA is TGTGCCAGCAGCCTACCTCGAAATGAGCAGTTCTTC.

The gene calls are TRBV29-1 and TRBJ1-2; TRBD1 agrees at 8 bases. V was clipped by 6 bases and J by 6 bases; unmatched bases: 15. Germline CDR1 SQVTM, CDR2 ANQGSEA. The length of the CDR3 is 15 residues. The CDR3 DNA sequence: TGCAGCGTCCCGGGCAGGGGGCGCGGTATGAATGGCTACACCTTC. Its protein product is CSVPGRGRGMNGYTF.

This clone was picked up a small number of times. The chain employs TRBV19 and TRBJ1-2; 8 nucleotides agree with TRBD1. V trimming: 2 bases; J trimming: 4 bases; junction bases outside the gene matches: 6. The germline CDR1 and CDR2 sequences are LNHDA and SQIVND (reference sequence). The CDR3 loop spans 15 amino acids. The CDR3 spells CASSIQGALVYGYTF. The CDR3 DNA reads as TGTGCCAGTAGTATACAGGGGGCCCTAGTCTATGGCTACACCTTC.

The chain uses TRBV9 and TRBJ2-3; D uncertain. Germline assignment: CDR1 SGDLS and CDR2 YYNGEE. V lost 4 bases and J lost 9, with 18 bases in between. The CDR3 loop spans 14 amino acids. CDR3 in amino acids: CASSPRGAQWTQYF. CDR3 nucleotide sequence: TGTGCCAGCAGCCCCCGAGGAGCGCAGTGGACGCAGTATTTT.

This sequence joins TRBV5-4 and TRBJ1-4; D is uncertain. The CDR3 sequence is 12 residues long. V was clipped by 3 bases and J by 14 bases, with 14 bases between them. Germline values: CDR1 SGHNT, CDR2 YYREEE (reference sequence). CDR3 protein: CASSYERETLFF. CDR3 in DNA: TGTGCCAGCAGCTATGAGAGGGAGACTCTGTTTTTT.

The chain is built from TRBV21-1 and TRBJ2-7; the table names TRBD1, a call not compared with the DNA. TRBV21-1 is classified as a pseudogene. This CDR3 comprises 15 residues. In DNA form, the CDR3 reads TGTGCCAGCAGCAAAGAGAGTCAGGCCACCTACGAGCAGTACTTC. It codes for CASSKESQATYEQYF.

This clone was seen just once. The V and J genes are TRBV4-3 and TRBJ2-2; 7 bases map to TRBD2. The length of the CDR3 is 16 residues. Germline values: CDR1 LGHNA, CDR2 YSLEER. The trim removed 0 bases at V and 2 bases at J, leaving 3 bases unmatched. CDR3 protein: CASSQEWGGNTGELFF. The CDR3 DNA is TGCGCCAGCAGCCAAGAGTGGGGGGGAAACACCGGGGAGCTGTTTTTT.

V gene TRBV28 combines with J gene TRBJ2-3; 9 bases are a match to TRBD2. This CDR3 comprises 15 residues. The V and J ends lost 5 bases and 2 bases, in that order; junction bases with no gene match: 5. CDR1 and CDR2 (germline): MDHEN, SYDVKM. The CDR3 coding sequence is TGTGCCAGCAGTCCCCTAGCGGGATACACAGATACGCAGTATTTT. As protein: CASSPLAGYTDTQYF.

The rearrangement links TRBV10-3 to TRBJ2-2; D is perhaps TRBD2 (5 bases). CDR1 ENHRY and CDR2 SYGVKD come from the germline V gene. This CDR3 contains 13 residues. Trimming shortened V by 7 bases and J by 1 base, and 7 bases separated the two germline ends. DNA for the CDR3: TGTGCCATCAACGGGATGAACACCGGGGAGCTGTTTTTT. It is translated as CAINGMNTGELFF.

The J gene is TRBJ2-2, the V gene TRBV5-6; 10 nucleotides match TRBD1. J was trimmed by 4 bases and V by 2 bases; bases with no gene match: 11. This CDR3 comprises 18 residues. CDR1 is SGHDT and CDR2 is YYEEEE in the germline V gene. DNA for the CDR3: TGTGCCAGCAGCTTTCATGGGACAGGGGACGTTGTCACCGGGGAGCTGTTTTTT. Protein product: CASSFHGTGDVVTGELFF.